This TCR beta chain originates from a study of blood T cell repertoires in COVID-19. Using immunoSEQ multiplex PCR, the repertoire was profiled, and TCRdb retains in-frame clones only, with some absent. Among 140,000 to 150,000 clones listed, around four fifths were seen once. CDR3 length: 15 amino acids. V shed 4 bases and J shed 7 bases, with 15 bases lying between them. Germline-derived CDR1 and CDR2 are SGHTS and YDEGEE. V is TRBV5-8 and J is TRBJ1-6; D is perhaps TRBD1 (6 bases). The sample comprised peripheral blood. The receptor was derived from a human donor in a cohort sampled during active COVID-19. CDR3 nucleotides: TGTGCCAGCAGCCCACGGGGGGGGGCGAATTCACCCCTCCACTTT. Translating gives CASSPRGGANSPLHF. The full variable domain, with the rest looked up from reference TRBV5-8 and TRBJ1-6, is EAGVTQSPTHLIKTRGQQATLRCSPISGHTSVYWYQQALGLGLQFLLWYDEGEERNRGNFPPRFSGRQFPNYSSELNVNALELEDSALYLCASSPRGGANSPLHFGNGTRLTVT.